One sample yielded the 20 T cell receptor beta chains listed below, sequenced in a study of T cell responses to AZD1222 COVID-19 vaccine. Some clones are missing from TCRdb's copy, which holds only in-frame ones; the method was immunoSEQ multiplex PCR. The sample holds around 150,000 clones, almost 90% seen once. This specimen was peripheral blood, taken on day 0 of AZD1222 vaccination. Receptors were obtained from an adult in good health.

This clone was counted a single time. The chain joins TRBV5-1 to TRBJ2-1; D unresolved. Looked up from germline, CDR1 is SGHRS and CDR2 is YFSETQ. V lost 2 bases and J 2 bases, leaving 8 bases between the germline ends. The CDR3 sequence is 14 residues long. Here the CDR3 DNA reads TGCGCCAGCAGCTTAGCCGGAGCCTACAATGAGCAGTTCTTC. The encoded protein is CASSLAGAYNEQFF.

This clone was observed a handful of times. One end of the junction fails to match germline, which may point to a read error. The CDR3 nucleotides are TGTTCCGGGGCAGTCTCTGGAAACACCATATATTTT. Protein sequence: CSGAVSGNTIYF. The chain joins TRBV29-1 to TRBJ1-3; D might be TRBD1 (5 bases). Germline CDR1 and CDR2: SQVTM and ANQGSEA. The CDR3 consists of 12 residues.

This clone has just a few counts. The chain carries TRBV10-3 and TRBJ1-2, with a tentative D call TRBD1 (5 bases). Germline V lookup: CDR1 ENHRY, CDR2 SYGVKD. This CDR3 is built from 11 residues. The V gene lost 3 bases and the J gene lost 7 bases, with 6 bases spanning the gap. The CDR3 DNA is TGTGCCATCAGTGATGGGGGTGGCTACACCTTC. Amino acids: CAISDGGGYTF.

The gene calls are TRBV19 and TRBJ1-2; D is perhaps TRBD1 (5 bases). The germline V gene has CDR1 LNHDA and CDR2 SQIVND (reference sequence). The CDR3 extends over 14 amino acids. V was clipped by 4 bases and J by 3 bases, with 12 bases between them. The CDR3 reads CASSTMTDDYGYTF. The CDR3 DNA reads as TGTGCCAGTAGTACAATGACAGACGACTATGGCTACACCTTC.

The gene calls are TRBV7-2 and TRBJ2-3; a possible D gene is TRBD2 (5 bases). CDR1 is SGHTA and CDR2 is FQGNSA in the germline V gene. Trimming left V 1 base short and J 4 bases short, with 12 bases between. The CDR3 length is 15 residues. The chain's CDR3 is CASSLGGPRSDTQYF. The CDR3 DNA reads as TGTGCCAGCAGCTTAGGAGGGCCTAGATCAGATACGCAGTATTTT.

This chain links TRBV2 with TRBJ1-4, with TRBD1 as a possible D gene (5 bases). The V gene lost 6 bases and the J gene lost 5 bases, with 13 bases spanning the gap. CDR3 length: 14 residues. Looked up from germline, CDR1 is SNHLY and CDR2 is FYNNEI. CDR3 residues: CASSPGTGNEKLFF. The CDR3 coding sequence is TGTGCCAGCAGCCCCGGGACGGGGAATGAAAAACTGTTTTTT.

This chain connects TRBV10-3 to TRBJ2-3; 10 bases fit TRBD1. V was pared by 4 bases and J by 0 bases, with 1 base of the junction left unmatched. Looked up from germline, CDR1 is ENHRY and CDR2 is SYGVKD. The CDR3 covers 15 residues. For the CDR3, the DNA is TGTGCCATCAGTGGGGACAGGGGAAGCACAGATACGCAGTATTTT. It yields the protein CAISGDRGSTDTQYF.

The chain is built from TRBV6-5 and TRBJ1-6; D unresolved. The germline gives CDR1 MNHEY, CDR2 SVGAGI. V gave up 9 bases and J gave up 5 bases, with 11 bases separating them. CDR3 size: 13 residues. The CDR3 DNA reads TGTGCCAGTTCGGGGTTGGATAATTCACCCCTCCACTTT. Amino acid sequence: CASSGLDNSPLHF.

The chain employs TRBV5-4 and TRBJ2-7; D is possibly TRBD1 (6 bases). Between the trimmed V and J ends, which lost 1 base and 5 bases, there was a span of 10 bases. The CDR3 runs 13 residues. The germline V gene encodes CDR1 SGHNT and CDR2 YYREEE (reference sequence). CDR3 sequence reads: CASSLRGTHEQYF. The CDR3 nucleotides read TGTGCCAGCAGCTTGAGGGGGACCCACGAGCAGTACTTC. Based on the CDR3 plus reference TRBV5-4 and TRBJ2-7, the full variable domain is ETGVTQSPTHLIKTRGQQVTLRCSSQSGHNTVSWYQQALGQGPQFIFQYYREEENGRGNFPPRFSGLQFPNYSSELNVNALELDDSALYLCASSLRGTHEQYFGPGTRLTVT.

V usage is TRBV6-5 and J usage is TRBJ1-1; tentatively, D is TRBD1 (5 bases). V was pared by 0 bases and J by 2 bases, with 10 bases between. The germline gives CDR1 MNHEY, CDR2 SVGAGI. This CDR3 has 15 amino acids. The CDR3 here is CASSYSQGPNTEAFF. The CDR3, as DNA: TGTGCCAGCAGTTACTCCCAGGGACCCAACACTGAAGCTTTCTTT.

Written as DNA, the CDR3 is TGTGCCAGCAGTCTTCTTGGCGTGGACAGGTTGAACACCGGGGAGCTGTTTTTT. Its translation is CASSLLGVDRLNTGELFF. The V call is TRBV28, the J call TRBJ2-2; 7 positions match TRBD1. The V and J ends lost 5 bases and 1 base, in that order; junction bases with no gene match: 13. Germline V lookup: CDR1 MDHEN, CDR2 SYDVKM. The CDR3 sequence is 18 residues long. The full variable domain, its missing parts supplied by reference TRBV28 and TRBJ2-2, is DVKVTQSSRYLVKRTGEKVFLECVQDMDHENMFWYRQDPGLGLRLIYFSYDVKMKEKGDIPEGYSVSREKKERFSLILESASTNQTSMYLCASSLLGVDRLNTGELFFGEGSRLTVL.

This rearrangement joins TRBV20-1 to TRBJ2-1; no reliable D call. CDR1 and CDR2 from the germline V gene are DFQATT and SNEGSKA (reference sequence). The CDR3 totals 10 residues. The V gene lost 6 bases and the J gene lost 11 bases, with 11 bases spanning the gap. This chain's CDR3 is CSAKRNQQFF. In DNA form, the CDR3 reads TGCAGTGCAAAGAGAAACCAGCAGTTCTTC.

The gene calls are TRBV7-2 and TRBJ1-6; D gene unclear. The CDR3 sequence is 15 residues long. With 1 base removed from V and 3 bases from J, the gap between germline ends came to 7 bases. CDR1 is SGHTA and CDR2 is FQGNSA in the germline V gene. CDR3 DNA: TGTGCCAGCAGCTTAGGCGCAGTCTATAATTCACCCCTCCACTTT. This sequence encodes CASSLGAVYNSPLHF.

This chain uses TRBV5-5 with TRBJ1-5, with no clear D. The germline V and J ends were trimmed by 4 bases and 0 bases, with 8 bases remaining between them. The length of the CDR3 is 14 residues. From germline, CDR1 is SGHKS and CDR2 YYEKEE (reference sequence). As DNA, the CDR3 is TGTGCCAGCAGCCAAGGGCATAGCAATCAGCCCCAGCATTTT. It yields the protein CASSQGHSNQPQHF.

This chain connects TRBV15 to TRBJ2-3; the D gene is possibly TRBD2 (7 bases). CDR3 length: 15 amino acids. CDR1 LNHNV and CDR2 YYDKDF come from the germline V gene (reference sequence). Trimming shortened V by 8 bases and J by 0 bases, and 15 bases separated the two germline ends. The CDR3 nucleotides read TGTGCCACCGCCCAAGGGGGGGACAGCACAGATACGCAGTATTTT. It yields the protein CATAQGGDSTDTQYF.

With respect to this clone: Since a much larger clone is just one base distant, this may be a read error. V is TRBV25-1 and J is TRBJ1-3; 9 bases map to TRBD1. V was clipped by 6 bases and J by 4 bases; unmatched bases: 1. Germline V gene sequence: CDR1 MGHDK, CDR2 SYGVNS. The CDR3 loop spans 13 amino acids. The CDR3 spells CASSGTGGNTIYF. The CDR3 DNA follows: TGTGCCAGCAGCGGGACAGGGGGAAACACCATATATTTT.

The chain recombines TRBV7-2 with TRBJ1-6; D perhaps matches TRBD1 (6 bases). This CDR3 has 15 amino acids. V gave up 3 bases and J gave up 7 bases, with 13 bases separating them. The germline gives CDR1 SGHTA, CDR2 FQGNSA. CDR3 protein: CASSLTQGPNSPLHF. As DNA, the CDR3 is TGTGCCAGCAGCTTGACACAGGGCCCGAATTCACCCCTCCACTTT.

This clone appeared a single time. As DNA, the CDR3 is TGTGCCACCTCGGGACGGGGAAATCAGCCCCAGCATTTT. It specifies CATSGRGNQPQHF. This rearrangement joins TRBV24-1 to TRBJ1-5; D may be TRBD1 (5 bases). The germline V gene encodes CDR1 KGHDR and CDR2 SFDVKD. There are 13 residues in the CDR3. V lost 9 bases to trimming and J lost 4 bases, with 12 bases between them.

The CDR3 sequence is CASSLLGLSGGFEAFF. CDR3 nucleotide sequence: TGTGCCAGCAGCTTGTTGGGGCTATCGGGTGGATTCGAAGCTTTCTTT. This sequence joins TRBV5-6 and TRBJ1-1; D possibly corresponds to TRBD1 (5 bases). Germline V lookup: CDR1 SGHDT, CDR2 YYEEEE. Trimming pared 1 base from V and 8 bases from J, leaving 21 bases between. This CDR3 region has 16 residues.

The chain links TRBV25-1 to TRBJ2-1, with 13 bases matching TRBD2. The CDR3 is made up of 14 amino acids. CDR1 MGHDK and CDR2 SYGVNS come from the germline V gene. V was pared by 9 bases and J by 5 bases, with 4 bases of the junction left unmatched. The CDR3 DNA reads TGTGCCAGTAGACTAGCGGGAGGCGACAATGAGCAGTTCTTC. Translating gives CASRLAGGDNEQFF.